This TCR beta chain was sequenced during a study of T-cell reconstitution after alpha-beta-depleted transplantation in children. Study observations and caveats: Among T cells one year after transplant, newly produced cells accounted for most counts and diversity.

During its preparation, the TCRbeta library received unique molecular identifiers. TCRdb processed the PCR reads anew with MiXCR; each CDR3 protein has one entry. The sample includes approximately 110,000 distinct CDR3 sequences, 20% to 25% of them seen just once. About this clonotype itself: No antigen is known for it.

With V trimmed by 0 bases and J by 5 bases, 5 bases remained unmatched. Germline CDR1 reads SGHRS; CDR2 reads YFSETQ. This CDR3 is built from 15 residues. The material was PBMCs, mostly from graft donor cells, obtained 180 days after TCRalphabeta/CD19-depleted stem cell transplant. This chain links TRBV5-1 with TRBJ2-4; 7 bases agree with TRBD1. This receptor was obtained from a male patient between 2 and 10 years old who had a stem cell transplant for chronic granulomatous disease, so the T cells may come from the graft donor. As DNA, the CDR3 is TGCGCCAGCAGCTTGGTCTCAGGGGGAGAAAACATTCAGTACTTC. This codes for CASSLVSGGENIQYF.